The T cell receptor (beta chain) under discussion was sequenced for a study of blood T cell repertoires in COVID-19. Across the study: PBMCs, B-cell-depleted T cells, or T cells provided the cDNA or gDNA that made up the material.

In the source study's methods: Amplification of reference gene primers was used by the study to estimate nucleated cell counts. Measured with immunoSEQ multiplex PCR; TCRdb has only the in-frame clones, and not every one. V, J and clone size are taken as reported in that table, and D and trimming were inferred from the DNA itself. In the table there are 75,000 to 90,000 clones, about 90% of which are singletons. Germline values: CDR1 MGHDK, CDR2 SYGVNS. This CDR3 has 16 residues. The germline V and J ends were trimmed by 4 bases and 2 bases, with 17 bases remaining between them. The J gene is TRBJ2-5, the V gene TRBV25-1; perhaps TRBD1 as D (6 bases). The sample taken for sequencing was peripheral blood. The TCR was taken from a man older than 75 with acute or convalescent COVID-19. The CDR3 nucleotides read TGTGCCAGCAGTGCGATCCGGGACAATAGGCAAGAGACCCAGTACTTC. Translating it yields CASSAIRDNRQETQYF.